What follows is one T cell receptor (beta chain) and its context. TCRdb's copy holds only in-frame clones and misses some; the assay was immunoSEQ multiplex PCR. This repertoire shows more than 65,000 clones, 85% found once; its top ten account for roughly 0.8%. This entry comes from a study of OX40 agonist ivuxolimab in advanced cancers. The V end lost 5 bases, the J end lost 3 bases, and 15 bases lay between the germline ends. Germline assignment: CDR1 SGHNT and CDR2 YYREEE (reference sequence). The CDR3 loop spans 14 amino acids. The rearrangement uses TRBV5-4 and TRBJ2-7; possible D gene TRBD2, 6 bases. The receptor was derived from an adult with an advanced solid tumor such as melanoma, head and neck, liver or kidney cancer. The sample here was CD4+ or CD8+ T cells sorted from blood, taken in a trial of the OX40 agonist ivuxolimab. CDR3 in amino acids: CASRRTGRNYEQYF. CDR3 nucleotide sequence: TGTGCCAGCAGACGAACCGGGAGAAACTACGAGCAGTACTTC.